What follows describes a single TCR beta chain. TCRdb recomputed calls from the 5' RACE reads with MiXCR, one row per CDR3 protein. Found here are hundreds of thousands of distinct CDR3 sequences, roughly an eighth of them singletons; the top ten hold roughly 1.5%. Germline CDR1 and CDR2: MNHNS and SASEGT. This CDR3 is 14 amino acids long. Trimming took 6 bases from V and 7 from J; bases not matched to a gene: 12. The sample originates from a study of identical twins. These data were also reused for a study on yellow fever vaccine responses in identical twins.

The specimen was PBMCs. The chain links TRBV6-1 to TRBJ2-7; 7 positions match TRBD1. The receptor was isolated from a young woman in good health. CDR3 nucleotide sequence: TGTGCCAGCAGCCGGGACAGAGTGCGCCTGGAGCAGTACTTC. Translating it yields CASSRDRVRLEQYF.